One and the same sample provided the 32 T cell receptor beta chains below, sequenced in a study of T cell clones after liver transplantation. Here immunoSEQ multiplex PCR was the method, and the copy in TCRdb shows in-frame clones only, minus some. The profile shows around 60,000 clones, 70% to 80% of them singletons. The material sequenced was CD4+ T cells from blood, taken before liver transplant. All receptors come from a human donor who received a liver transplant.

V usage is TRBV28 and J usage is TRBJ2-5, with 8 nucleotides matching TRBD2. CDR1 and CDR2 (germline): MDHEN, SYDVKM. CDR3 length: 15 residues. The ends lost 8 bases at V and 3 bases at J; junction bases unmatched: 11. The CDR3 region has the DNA TGTGCCAGCTCGGTCGGGGGAGCGGGGGAAGAGACCCAGTACTTC. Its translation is CASSVGGAGEETQYF.

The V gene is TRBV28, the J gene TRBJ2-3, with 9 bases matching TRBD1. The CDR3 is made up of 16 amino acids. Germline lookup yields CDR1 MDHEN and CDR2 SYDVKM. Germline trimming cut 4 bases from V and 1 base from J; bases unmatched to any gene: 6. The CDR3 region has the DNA TGTGCCAGCAGTTCCGACAGGACAGGGGGCACAGATACGCAGTATTTT. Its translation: CASSSDRTGGTDTQYF.

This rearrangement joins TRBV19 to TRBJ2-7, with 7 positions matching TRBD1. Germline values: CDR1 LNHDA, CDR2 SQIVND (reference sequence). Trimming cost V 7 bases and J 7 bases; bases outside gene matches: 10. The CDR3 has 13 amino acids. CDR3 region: CASTEGAGGEQYF. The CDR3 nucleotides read TGTGCCAGTACCGAAGGGGCAGGGGGTGAGCAGTACTTC.

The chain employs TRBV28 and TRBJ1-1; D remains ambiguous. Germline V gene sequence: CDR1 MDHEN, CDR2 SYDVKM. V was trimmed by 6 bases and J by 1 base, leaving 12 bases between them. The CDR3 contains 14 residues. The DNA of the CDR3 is TGTGCCAGCAGCCGGCCCGGGAGGAACACTGAAGCTTTCTTT. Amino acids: CASSRPGRNTEAFF. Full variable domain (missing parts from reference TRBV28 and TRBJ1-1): DVKVTQSSRYLVKRTGEKVFLECVQDMDHENMFWYRQDPGLGLRLIYFSYDVKMKEKGDIPEGYSVSREKKERFSLILESASTNQTSMYLCASSRPGRNTEAFFGQGTRLTVV.

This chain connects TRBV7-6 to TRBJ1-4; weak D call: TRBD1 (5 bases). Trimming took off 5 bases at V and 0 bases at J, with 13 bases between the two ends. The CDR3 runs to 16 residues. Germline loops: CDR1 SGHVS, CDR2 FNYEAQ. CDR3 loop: CASSGAVLTTNEKLFF. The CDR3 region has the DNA TGTGCCAGCAGCGGGGCAGTTTTGACAACTAATGAAAAACTGTTTTTT.

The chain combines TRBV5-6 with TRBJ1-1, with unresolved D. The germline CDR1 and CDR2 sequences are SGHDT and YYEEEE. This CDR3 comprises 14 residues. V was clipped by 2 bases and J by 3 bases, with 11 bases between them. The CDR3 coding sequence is TGTGCCAGCAGCTTTGGAGGATTCTACACTGAAGCTTTCTTT. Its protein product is CASSFGGFYTEAFF.

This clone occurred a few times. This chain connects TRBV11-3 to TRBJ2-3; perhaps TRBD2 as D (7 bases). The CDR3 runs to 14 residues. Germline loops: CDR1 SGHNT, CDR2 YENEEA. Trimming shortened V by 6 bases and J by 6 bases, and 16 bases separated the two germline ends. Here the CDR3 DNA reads TGTGCCAGCAGTCGGGGGGCCCCAACCGATACGCAGTATTTT. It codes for CASSRGAPTDTQYF.

The CDR3 DNA is TGTGCCAGCAGAGAATCGGGACAGAGCACAGATACGCAGTATTTT. This sequence encodes CASRESGQSTDTQYF. The J gene is TRBJ2-3, the V gene TRBV6-1, with TRBD1 identical over 7 bases. CDR3 length: 15 amino acids. Germline V gene lookup returns CDR1 MNHNS and CDR2 SASEGT. V shed 6 bases and J 0 bases; nucleotides not matched to a gene: 6.

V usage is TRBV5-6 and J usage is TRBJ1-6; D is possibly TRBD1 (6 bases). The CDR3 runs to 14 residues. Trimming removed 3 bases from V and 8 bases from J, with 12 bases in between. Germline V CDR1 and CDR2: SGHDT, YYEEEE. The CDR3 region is CASSSRAGDSPLHF. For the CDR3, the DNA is TGTGCCAGCAGCTCACGGGCAGGGGATTCACCCCTCCACTTT. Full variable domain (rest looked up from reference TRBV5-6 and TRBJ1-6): DAGVTQSPTHLIKTRGQQVTLRCSPKSGHDTVSWYQQALGQGPQFIFQYYEEEERQRGNFPDRFSGHQFPNYSSELNVNALLLGDSALYLCASSSRAGDSPLHFGNGTRLTVT.

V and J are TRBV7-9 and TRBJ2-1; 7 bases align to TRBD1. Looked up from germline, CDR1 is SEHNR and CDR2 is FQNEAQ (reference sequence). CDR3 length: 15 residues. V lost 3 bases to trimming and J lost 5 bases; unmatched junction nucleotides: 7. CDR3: CASSFGATGNNEQFF. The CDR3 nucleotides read TGTGCCAGCAGCTTCGGGGCGACAGGGAACAATGAGCAGTTCTTC. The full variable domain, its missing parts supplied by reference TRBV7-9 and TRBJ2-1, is DTGVSQNPRHKITKRGQNVTFRCDPISEHNRLYWYRQTLGQGPEFLTYFQNEAQLEKSRLLSDRFSAERPKGSFSTLEIQRTEQGDSAMYLCASSFGATGNNEQFFGPGTRLTVL.

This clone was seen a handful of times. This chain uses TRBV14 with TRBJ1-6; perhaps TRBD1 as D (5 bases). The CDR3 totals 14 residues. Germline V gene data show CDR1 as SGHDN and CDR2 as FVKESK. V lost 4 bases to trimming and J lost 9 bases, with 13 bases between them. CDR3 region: CASSREGTRSPLHF. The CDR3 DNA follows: TGTGCCAGCAGCCGGGAGGGGACGCGTTCACCCCTCCACTTT.

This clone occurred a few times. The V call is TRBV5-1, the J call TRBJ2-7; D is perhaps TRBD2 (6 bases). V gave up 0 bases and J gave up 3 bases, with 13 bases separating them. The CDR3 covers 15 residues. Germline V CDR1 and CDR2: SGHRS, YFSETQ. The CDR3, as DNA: TGCGCCAGCAGCTTGGCCGGGAGCACACTCTACGAGCAGTACTTC. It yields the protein CASSLAGSTLYEQYF. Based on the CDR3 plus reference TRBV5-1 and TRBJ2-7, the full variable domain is KAGVTQTPRYLIKTRGQQVTLSCSPISGHRSVSWYQQTPGQGLQFLFEYFSETQRNKGNFPGRFSGRQFSNSRSEMNVSTLELGDSALYLCASSLAGSTLYEQYFGPGTRLTVT.

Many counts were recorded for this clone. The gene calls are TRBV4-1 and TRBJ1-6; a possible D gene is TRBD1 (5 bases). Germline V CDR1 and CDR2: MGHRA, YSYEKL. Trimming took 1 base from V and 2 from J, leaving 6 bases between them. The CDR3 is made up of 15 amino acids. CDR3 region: CASSQVGPYNSPLHF. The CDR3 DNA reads TGCGCCAGCAGCCAAGTGGGGCCCTATAATTCACCCCTCCACTTT.

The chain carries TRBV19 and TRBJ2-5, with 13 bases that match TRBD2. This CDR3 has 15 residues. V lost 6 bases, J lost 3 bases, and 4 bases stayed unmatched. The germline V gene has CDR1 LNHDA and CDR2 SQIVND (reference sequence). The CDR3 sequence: CASRPTSGGEETQYF. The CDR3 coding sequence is TGTGCCAGTAGGCCCACTAGCGGGGGGGAAGAGACCCAGTACTTC.

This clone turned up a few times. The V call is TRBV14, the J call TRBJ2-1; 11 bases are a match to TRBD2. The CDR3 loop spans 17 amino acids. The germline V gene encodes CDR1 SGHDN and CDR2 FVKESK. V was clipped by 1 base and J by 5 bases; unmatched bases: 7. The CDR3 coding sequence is TGTGCCAGCAGCCAAGGGTTGACTAGCGGGGCGAACAATGAGCAGTTCTTC. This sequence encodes CASSQGLTSGANNEQFF.

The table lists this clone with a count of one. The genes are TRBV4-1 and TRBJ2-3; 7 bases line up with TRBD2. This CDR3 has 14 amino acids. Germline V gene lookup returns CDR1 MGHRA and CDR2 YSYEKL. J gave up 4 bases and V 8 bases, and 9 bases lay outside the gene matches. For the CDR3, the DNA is TGCGCCAGCTTTGGCGGGGGAAACTCAGATACGCAGTATTTT. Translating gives CASFGGGNSDTQYF.

The CDR3 loop is CASSPPAGQPYF. The CDR3 DNA reads as TGTGCCAGTAGTCCCCCGGCGGGACAGCCGTATTTT. V and J are TRBV19 and TRBJ2-3, with D possibly matching TRBD1 (7 bases). Trimming pared 5 bases from V and 14 bases from J, leaving 17 bases between. The germline CDR1 and CDR2 sequences are LNHDA and SQIVND (reference sequence). This CDR3 has 12 residues. Full variable domain (missing parts from reference TRBV19 and TRBJ2-3): DGGITQSPKYLFRKEGQNVTLSCEQNLNHDAMYWYRQDPGQGLRLIYYSQIVNDFQKGDIAEGYSVSREKKESFPLTVTSAQKNPTAFYLCASSPPAGQPYFGPGTRLTVL.

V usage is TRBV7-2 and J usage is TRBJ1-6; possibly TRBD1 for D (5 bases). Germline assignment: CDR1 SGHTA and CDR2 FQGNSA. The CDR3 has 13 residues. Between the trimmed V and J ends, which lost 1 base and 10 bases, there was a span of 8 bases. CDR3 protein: CASSLGGGSPLHF. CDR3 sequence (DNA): TGTGCCAGCAGCTTAGGTGGGGGGTCACCCCTCCACTTT.

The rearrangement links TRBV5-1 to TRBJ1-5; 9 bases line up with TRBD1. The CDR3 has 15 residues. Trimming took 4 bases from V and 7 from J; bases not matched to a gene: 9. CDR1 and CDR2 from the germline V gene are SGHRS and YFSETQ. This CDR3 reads CASSKTGGASQPQHF. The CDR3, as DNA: TGCGCCAGCAGCAAAACAGGGGGCGCGTCCCAGCCCCAGCATTTT.

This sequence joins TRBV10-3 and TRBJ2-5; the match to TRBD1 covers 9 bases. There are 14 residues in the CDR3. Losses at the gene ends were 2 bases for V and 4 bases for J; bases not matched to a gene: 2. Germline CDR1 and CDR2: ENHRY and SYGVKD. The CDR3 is CAISEGTGRETQYF. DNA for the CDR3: TGTGCCATCAGTGAGGGGACAGGGCGAGAGACCCAGTACTTC.

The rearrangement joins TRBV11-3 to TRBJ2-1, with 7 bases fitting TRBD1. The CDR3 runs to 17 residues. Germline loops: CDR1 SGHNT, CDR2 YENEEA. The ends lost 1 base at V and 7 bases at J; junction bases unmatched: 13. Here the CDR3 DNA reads TGTGCCAGCAGCTTAGGCGCGACAGGGAGAGGTTGGAATGAGCAGTTCTTC. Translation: CASSLGATGRGWNEQFF.

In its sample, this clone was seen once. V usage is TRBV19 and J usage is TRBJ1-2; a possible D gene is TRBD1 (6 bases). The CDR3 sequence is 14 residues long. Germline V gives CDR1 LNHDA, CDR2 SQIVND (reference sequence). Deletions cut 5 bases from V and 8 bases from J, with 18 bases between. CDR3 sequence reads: CASSSGAGARGYTF. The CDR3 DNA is TGTGCCAGTAGTTCAGGGGCCGGTGCTAGAGGCTACACCTTC.

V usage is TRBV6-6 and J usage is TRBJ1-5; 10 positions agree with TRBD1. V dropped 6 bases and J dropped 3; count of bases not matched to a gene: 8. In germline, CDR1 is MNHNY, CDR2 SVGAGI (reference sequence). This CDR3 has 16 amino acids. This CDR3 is CASSNGQGVFNQPQHF. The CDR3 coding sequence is TGTGCCAGCAGCAACGGACAGGGGGTTTTCAATCAGCCCCAGCATTTT.

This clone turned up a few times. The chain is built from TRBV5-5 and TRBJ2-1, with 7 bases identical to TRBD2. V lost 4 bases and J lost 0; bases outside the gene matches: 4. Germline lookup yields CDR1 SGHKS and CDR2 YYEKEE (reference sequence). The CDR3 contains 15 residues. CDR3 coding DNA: TGTGCCAGCAGCCTTCAGCGGGGCTCCTACAATGAGCAGTTCTTC. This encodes CASSLQRGSYNEQFF.

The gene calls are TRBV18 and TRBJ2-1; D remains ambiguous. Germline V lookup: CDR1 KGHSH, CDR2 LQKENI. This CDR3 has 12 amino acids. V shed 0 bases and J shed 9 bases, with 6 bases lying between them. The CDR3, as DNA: TGTGCCAGCTCACCACCTAGGAGTGAGCAGTTCTTC. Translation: CASSPPRSEQFF.

The chain's CDR3 is CASSVQGSPYNEQFF. CDR3 in DNA: TGTGCCAGCAGCGTCCAGGGTTCCCCCTACAATGAGCAGTTCTTC. V usage is TRBV7-9 and J usage is TRBJ2-1; tentative D call: TRBD1 (5 bases). Germline CDR1 SEHNR, CDR2 FQNEAQ (reference sequence). The ends were cut back, 5 bases at V and 2 bases at J, with 13 bases in the middle. CDR3 length: 15 residues.

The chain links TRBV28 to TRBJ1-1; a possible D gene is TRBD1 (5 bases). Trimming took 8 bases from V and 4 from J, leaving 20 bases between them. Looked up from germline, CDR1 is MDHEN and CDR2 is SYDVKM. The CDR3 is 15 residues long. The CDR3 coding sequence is TGTGCCAGCGATGGGGGGATCGGGGGGATCACTGAAGCTTTCTTT. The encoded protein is CASDGGIGGITEAFF.

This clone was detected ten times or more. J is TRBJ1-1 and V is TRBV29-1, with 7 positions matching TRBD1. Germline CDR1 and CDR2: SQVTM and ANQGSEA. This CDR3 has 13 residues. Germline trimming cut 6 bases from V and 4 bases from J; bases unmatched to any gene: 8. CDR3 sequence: CSVDRAGGTEAFF. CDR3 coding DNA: TGCAGCGTCGACAGGGCGGGAGGCACTGAAGCTTTCTTT.

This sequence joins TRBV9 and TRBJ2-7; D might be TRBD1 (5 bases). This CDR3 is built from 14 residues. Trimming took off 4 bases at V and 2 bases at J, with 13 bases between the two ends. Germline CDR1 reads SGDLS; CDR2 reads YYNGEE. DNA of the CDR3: TGTGCCAGCAGCCCTCAATTGGGGCCCTACGAGCAGTACTTC. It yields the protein CASSPQLGPYEQYF.

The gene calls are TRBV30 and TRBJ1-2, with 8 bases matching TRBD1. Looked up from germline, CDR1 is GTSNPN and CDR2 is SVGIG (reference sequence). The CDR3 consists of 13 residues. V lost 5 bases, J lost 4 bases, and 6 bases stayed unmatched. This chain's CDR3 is CAWSTGTGYGYTF. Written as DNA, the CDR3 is TGTGCCTGGTCGACCGGGACAGGCTATGGCTACACCTTC.

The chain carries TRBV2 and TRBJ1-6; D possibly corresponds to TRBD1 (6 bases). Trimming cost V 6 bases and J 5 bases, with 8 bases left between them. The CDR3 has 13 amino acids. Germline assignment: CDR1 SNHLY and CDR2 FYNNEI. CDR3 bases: TGTGCCAGCAGCGGACAGAATAATTCACCCCTCCACTTT. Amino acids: CASSGQNNSPLHF.

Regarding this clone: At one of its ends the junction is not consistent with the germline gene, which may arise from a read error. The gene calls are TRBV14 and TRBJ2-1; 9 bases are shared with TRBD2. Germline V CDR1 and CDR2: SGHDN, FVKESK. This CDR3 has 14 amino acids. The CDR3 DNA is TGTGCCAGCAGCCAAGGCTCTTTCGCGGGGGGGAGGATCTTC. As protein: CASSQGSFAGGRIF.